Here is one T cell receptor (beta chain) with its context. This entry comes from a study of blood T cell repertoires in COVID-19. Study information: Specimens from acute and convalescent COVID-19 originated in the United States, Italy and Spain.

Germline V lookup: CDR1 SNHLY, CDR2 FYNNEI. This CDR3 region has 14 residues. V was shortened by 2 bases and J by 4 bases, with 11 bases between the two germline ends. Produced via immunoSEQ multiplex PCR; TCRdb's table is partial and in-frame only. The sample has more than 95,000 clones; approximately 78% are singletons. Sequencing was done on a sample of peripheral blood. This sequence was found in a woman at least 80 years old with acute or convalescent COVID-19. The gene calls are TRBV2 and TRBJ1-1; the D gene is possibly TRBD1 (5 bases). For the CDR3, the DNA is TGTGCCAGCAGTGAACTGGGGCGAGGCACTGAAGCTTTCTTT. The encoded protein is CASSELGRGTEAFF.